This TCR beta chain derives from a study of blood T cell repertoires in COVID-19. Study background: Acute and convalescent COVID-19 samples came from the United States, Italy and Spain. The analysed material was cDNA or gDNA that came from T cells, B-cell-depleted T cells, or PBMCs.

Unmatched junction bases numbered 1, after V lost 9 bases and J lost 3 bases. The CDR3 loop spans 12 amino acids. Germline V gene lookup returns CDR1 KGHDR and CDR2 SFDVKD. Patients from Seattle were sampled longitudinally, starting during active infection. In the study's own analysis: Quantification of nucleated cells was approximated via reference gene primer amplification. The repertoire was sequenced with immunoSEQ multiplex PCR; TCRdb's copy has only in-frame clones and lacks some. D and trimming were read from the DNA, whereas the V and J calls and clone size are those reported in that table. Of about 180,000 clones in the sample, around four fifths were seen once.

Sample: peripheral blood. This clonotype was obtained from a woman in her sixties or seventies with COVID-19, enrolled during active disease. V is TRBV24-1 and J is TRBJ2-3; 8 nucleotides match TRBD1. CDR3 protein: CATGQGTDTQYF. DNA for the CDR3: TGTGCCACCGGACAGGGAACAGATACGCAGTATTTT.